A selection of T cell receptor beta chains follows, all from one sample in a study of PD-1 blockade in classical Hodgkin lymphoma. The repertoire was sequenced with immunoSEQ multiplex PCR; TCRdb's copy has only in-frame clones and lacks some. The sample gives roughly 96,000 clones, 85% to 90% of which show up once; about 11% is in the top ten. The material sequenced was peripheral blood mononuclear cells (PBMCs), taken before the second cycle of nivolumab. The receptors stem from a human donor with classical Hodgkin lymphoma. Both conserved end residues are part of each CDR3. The D gene is left open where the match is weak. Some rows have no size entry. The others give once, few or many, or a class for an expanded clone.

>TRBV19|.|.|14|TRBJ2-2
CASSTGPNTGELFF
TGTGCCAGTAGTACGGGGCCGAACACCGGGGAGCTGTTTTTT
>TRBV10-2|TRBD1|once|13|TRBJ2-7
CASRGQGASEQYF
TGCGCCAGCAGGGGACAGGGGGCCTCCGAGCAGTACTTC
>TRBV27|.|once|17|TRBJ2-2
CASSLKPTGAGAGELFF
TGTGCCAGCAGTCTCAAGCCAACAGGGGCGGGGGCCGGGGAGCTGTTTTTT
>TRBV23-1|.|few|13|TRBJ1-5
CASRCNRDGPQHF
TGCGCCAGCAGGTGCAACAGGGATGGGCCCCAGCATTTT
>TRBV5-4|TRBD2|.|16|TRBJ2-7
CASSPTPPGLASEQYF
TGTGCCAGCAGCCCCACCCCCCCGGGACTAGCATCCGAGCAGTACTTC
>TRBV5-1|TRBD1|few|14|TRBJ2-5
CASRSYRDRETQYF
TGCGCCAGCCGGTCTTACCGGGACAGGGAGACCCAGTACTTC
>TRBV13|TRBD1|.|13|TRBJ1-2
CASSARDSYGYTF
TGTGCCAGCAGCGCCCGGGACAGCTATGGCTACACCTTC
>TRBV27|.|.|14|TRBJ2-7
CASRGVGGSYEQYF
TGTGCCAGCAGGGGGGTAGGAGGGTCCTACGAGCAGTACTTC
>TRBV27|.|.|14|TRBJ2-2
CASSPRQYTGELFF
TGTGCCAGCAGCCCTCGACAGTACACCGGGGAGCTGTTTTTT
>TRBV27|.|.|13|TRBJ2-7
CASSLLGDYEQYF
TGTGCCAGCAGTTTACTAGGAGACTACGAGCAGTACTTC
>TRBV28|.|once|15|TRBJ2-7
CASSASGTVSYEQYF
TGTGCCAGCAGTGCCTCCGGGACGGTATCCTACGAGCAGTACTTC
>TRBV5-1|.|.|14|TRBJ2-7
CASSLAVGFNEQYF
TGCGCCAGCAGCTTGGCAGTAGGGTTCAACGAGCAGTACTTC
>TRBV7-8|.|once|15|TRBJ2-2
CASSLEGTIAGELFF
TGTGCCAGCAGCTTAGAAGGGACAATCGCCGGGGAGCTGTTTTTT
>TRBV18|TRBD2|.|13|TRBJ2-7
CASSTGGRNEQYF
TGTGCCAGCTCAACCGGCGGGAGGAACGAGCAGTACTTC
>TRBV27|.|.|17|TRBJ2-4
CASSSRSREPGRNIQYF
TGTGCCAGCAGTTCCAGGTCGAGGGAGCCTGGCCGGAACATTCAGTACTTC
>TRBV29-1|TRBD1|.|17|TRBJ2-7
CSVEYPEGQGATYEQYF
TGCAGCGTTGAATACCCGGAGGGACAGGGGGCCACCTACGAGCAGTACTTC
>TRBV7-2|.|.|16|TRBJ1-4
CASSNYDRTDDEKLFF
TGTGCCAGCAGCAATTATGACAGGACAGATGATGAAAAACTGTTTTTT
>TRBV7-9|.|once|13|TRBJ2-1
CASSLTVESEQFF
TGTGCCAGCAGCTTAACCGTGGAATCTGAGCAGTTCTTC
>TRBV5-1|TRBD2|.|18|TRBJ2-5
CASSLEGLAGGPQETQYF
TGCGCCAGCAGCTTGGAGGGACTAGCGGGGGGCCCCCAGGAGACCCAGTACTTC
>TRBV5-1|TRBD2|.|15|TRBJ2-1
CASSSRTSGYNEQFF
TGCGCCAGCAGCTCCCGGACTAGCGGGTACAATGAGCAGTTCTTC
>TRBV5-1|TRBD2|.|15|TRBJ2-5
CASKATPGLGETQYF
TGCGCCAGCAAGGCGACCCCGGGACTAGGAGAGACCCAGTACTTC
>TRBV11-2|.|once|11|TRBJ2-1
CASRLGVEQFF
TGTGCCAGCAGACTTGGGGTTGAGCAGTTCTTC
>TRBV7-9|.|.|12|TRBJ1-1
CASSLEGLEAFF
TGTGCCAGCAGCTTAGAGGGGCTTGAAGCTTTCTTT